What follows is one TCR beta chain and its context. As processed by the authors: Reference gene primers were amplified, and this amplification served to estimate nucleated cell counts. Assay: immunoSEQ multiplex PCR; the TCRdb copy retains only in-frame clones and omits some. D and trimming come from the DNA, and the V and J calls and clone size come from that table. The profile shows some 49,000 clones, roughly 80% of them singletons. This CDR3 contains 12 residues. V gave up 5 bases and J gave up 6 bases; unmatched junction bases: 2. The germline gives CDR1 KGHSH, CDR2 LQKENI. The data belong to a study of blood T cell repertoires in COVID-19. Study-level background: COVID-19 samples collected from the United States, Italy and Spain covered acute and convalescent phases.

Sequencing was carried out using peripheral blood. The sequence was collected from a woman in her sixties with acute or convalescent COVID-19. The rearrangement links TRBV18 to TRBJ1-2; 8 bases align to TRBD1. CDR3 sequence reads: CASSLQGDGYTF. CDR3 in DNA: TGTGCCAGCTCATTACAGGGGGATGGCTACACCTTC.